The next 9 T cell receptor beta chains were all read from a single sample in a study of cytomegalovirus exposure and HLA in healthy donors. Primers for the PCR totalled 60 Vbeta and 13 Jbeta. The protocol was immunoSEQ multiplex PCR, while the TCRdb copy is restricted to in-frame clones and leaves out a portion. The table has about 130,000 clones, 64% seen once. Sample: PBMCs. These receptors were taken from a woman in her thirties or forties in good health and CMV-seronegative.

This clone appeared a single time. This rearrangement joins TRBV19 to TRBJ2-6, with D unclear. CDR1 LNHDA and CDR2 SQIVND come from the germline V gene (reference sequence). The V and J ends lost 7 bases and 0 bases respectively, with 19 bases between them. The CDR3 totals 18 residues. The CDR3 here is CASKPNQPVLSGANVLTF. CDR3 DNA: TGTGCCAGTAAACCGAACCAACCGGTTCTCTCTGGGGCCAACGTCCTGACTTTC. Full variable domain (missing parts from reference TRBV19 and TRBJ2-6): DGGITQSPKYLFRKEGQNVTLSCEQNLNHDAMYWYRQDPGQGLRLIYYSQIVNDFQKGDIAEGYSVSREKKESFPLTVTSAQKNPTAFYLCASKPNQPVLSGANVLTFGAGSRLTVL.

The chain combines TRBV7-9 with TRBJ1-1; D is possibly TRBD1 (5 bases). The ends were cut back, 2 bases at V and 1 base at J, with 11 bases in the middle. The CDR3 loop spans 15 amino acids. Germline values: CDR1 SEHNR, CDR2 FQNEAQ (reference sequence). CDR3 DNA: TGTGCCAGCAGCTTAACAGGCGGGAAGAACACTGAAGCTTTCTTT. Translating it yields CASSLTGGKNTEAFF. Combining the CDR3 with reference TRBV7-9 and TRBJ1-1 gives the whole variable domain DTGVSQNPRHKITKRGQNVTFRCDPISEHNRLYWYRQTLGQGPEFLTYFQNEAQLEKSRLLSDRFSAERPKGSFSTLEIQRTEQGDSAMYLCASSLTGGKNTEAFFGQGTRLTVV.

This clone was seen a handful of times. The rearrangement joins TRBV6-1 to TRBJ1-2; 7 bases are a match to TRBD1. The CDR3 covers 14 residues. Trimming took 2 bases from V and 5 from J; bases not matched to a gene: 5. Germline V gene data show CDR1 as MNHNS and CDR2 as SASEGT. The chain's CDR3 is CASSETGQAYGYTF. For the CDR3, the DNA is TGTGCCAGCAGTGAAACAGGACAGGCGTATGGCTACACCTTC.

J is TRBJ2-2 and V is TRBV4-2, with no clear D. V was trimmed by 4 bases and J by 5 bases, leaving 14 bases between them. The CDR3 extends over 15 amino acids. The germline V gene encodes CDR1 LGHNA and CDR2 YNFKEQ. CDR3 in DNA: TGTGCCAGCAGCCGCGATACTGCCCCTACCGGGGAGCTGTTTTTT. The encoded protein is CASSRDTAPTGELFF.

There are a few counts of this clone. The chain employs TRBV2 and TRBJ1-5; perhaps TRBD1 as D (6 bases). Germline V gene lookup returns CDR1 SNHLY and CDR2 FYNNEI. This CDR3 has 14 residues. The V end lost 6 bases, the J end lost 9 bases, and 18 bases lay between the germline ends. For the CDR3, the DNA is TGTGCCAGCAGACAACAGGGAACTCTCGGGCCCCAGCATTTT. Protein sequence: CASRQQGTLGPQHF.

The chain employs TRBV10-2 and TRBJ2-2; TRBD2 matches at 11 bases. The CDR3 runs 15 residues. After removal of 5 bases from V and 4 bases from J, the junction contained 3 bases not matched to a gene. Germline values: CDR1 WSHSY, CDR2 SAAADI. The CDR3 DNA reads as TGCGCCAGCAGTATGACTAGCGGGGCCACCGGGGAGCTGTTTTTT. It yields the protein CASSMTSGATGELFF.

The gene calls are TRBV6-6 and TRBJ1-1; D is undetermined. V gave up 7 bases and J gave up 4 bases, with 22 bases separating them. The CDR3 loop spans 16 amino acids. CDR1 MNHNY and CDR2 SVGAGI come from the germline V gene (reference sequence). This CDR3 reads CASILTLPGFGTEAFF. CDR3 DNA: TGTGCCAGCATTCTAACTCTCCCGGGGTTCGGCACTGAAGCTTTCTTT.

The chain couples TRBV19 to TRBJ1-5, with a possible D match to TRBD1 (6 bases). The CDR3 spans 14 residues. CDR1 and CDR2 from the germline V gene are LNHDA and SQIVND (reference sequence). The V end was cut by 7 bases, the J end by 5 bases, with 15 bases between. In DNA form, the CDR3 reads TGTGCCAGTACGGGGACATTCAGCGATCAGCCCCAGCATTTT. Protein sequence: CASTGTFSDQPQHF. Full variable domain (rest looked up from reference TRBV19 and TRBJ1-5): DGGITQSPKYLFRKEGQNVTLSCEQNLNHDAMYWYRQDPGQGLRLIYYSQIVNDFQKGDIAEGYSVSREKKESFPLTVTSAQKNPTAFYLCASTGTFSDQPQHFGDGTRLSIL.

J is TRBJ2-3 and V is TRBV9, with 11 bases identical to TRBD2. This CDR3 is 16 amino acids long. Germline values: CDR1 SGDLS, CDR2 YYNGEE. V lost 5 bases and J lost 5; bases outside the gene matches: 10. In nucleotides, the CDR3 is TGTGCCAGCAGTCGTGGACTAGCGGGCCTTTTAGATACGCAGTATTTT. It encodes CASSRGLAGLLDTQYF.